The following is a T cell receptor (beta chain) sequence with its context. Its specificity is not known. The sample is drawn from a study of shared clonotypes between healthy human individuals. General observations from the study: With a handful of donors compared, roughly 4.9% of naive CD4 clonotypes were shared.

The protocol was immunoSEQ multiplex PCR, while the TCRdb copy is restricted to in-frame clones and leaves out a portion. Altogether approximately 1.9 million clones are present, 85% to 95% being singletons, with the ten largest covering around 1.7%. From germline, CDR1 is MNHEY and CDR2 SMNVEV (reference sequence). Trimming shortened V by 4 bases and J by 5 bases, and 8 bases separated the two germline ends. The CDR3 runs 12 residues. Terminally differentiated effector memory CD45RA+ cells were left out of the naive CD8 fraction, which was CD45RO-negative and positively selected for CCR7. The J gene is TRBJ2-5, the V gene TRBV27, with TRBD1 as a possible D gene (6 bases). Sequenced sample: naive CD8+ T cells from PBMCs. The sequence derives from a man aged 18 to 30 in good health. Some clones in this sample may be carry-over from other donors' samples. CDR3 bases: TGTGCCAGCAGTTCCCAGGGGGAGACCCAGTACTTC. It encodes CASSSQGETQYF.